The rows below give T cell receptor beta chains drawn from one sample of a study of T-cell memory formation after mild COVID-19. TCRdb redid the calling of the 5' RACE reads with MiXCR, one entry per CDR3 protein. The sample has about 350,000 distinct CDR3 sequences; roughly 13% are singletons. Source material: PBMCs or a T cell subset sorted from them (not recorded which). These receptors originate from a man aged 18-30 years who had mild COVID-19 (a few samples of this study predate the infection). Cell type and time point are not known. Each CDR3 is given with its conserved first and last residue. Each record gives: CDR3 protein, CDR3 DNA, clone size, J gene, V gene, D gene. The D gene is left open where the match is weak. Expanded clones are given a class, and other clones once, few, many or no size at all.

CDR3: CASSSGTGKRNIQYF
DNA: TGCGCCAGCAGCTCGGGGACAGGGAAGAGAAACATTCAGTACTTC
size: many
J: TRBJ2-4
V: TRBV5-1
D: TRBD1

CDR3: CASSAGLYSGNTIYF
DNA: TGCGCCAGCAGCGCCGGACTGTACTCTGGAAACACCATATATTTT
size: few
J: TRBJ1-3
V: TRBV5-1
D: .

CDR3: CASGPGRGIGGYTF
DNA: TGTGCCAGCGGACCCGGACGGGGGATCGGTGGCTACACCTTC
size: few
J: TRBJ1-2
V: TRBV12-3/TRBV12-4
D: .

CDR3: CASSPRTGRYNSPLHF
DNA: TGTGCCAGCAGCCCTCGAACGGGGAGATATAATTCACCCCTCCACTTT
size: .
J: TRBJ1-6
V: TRBV7-2
D: .

CDR3: CASSLDRANEKLFF
DNA: TGTGCCAGCAGCCTGGACAGGGCAAATGAAAAACTGTTTTTT
size: .
J: TRBJ1-4
V: TRBV7-2
D: TRBD1

CDR3: CATSDLGDNEQFF
DNA: TGTGCCACCAGTGATTTGGGGGACAATGAGCAGTTCTTC
size: few
J: TRBJ2-1
V: TRBV24-1
D: .

CDR3: CSVAPGLAGGTDTQYF
DNA: TGCAGCGTCGCTCCAGGACTAGCGGGGGGGACAGATACGCAGTATTTT
size: few
J: TRBJ2-3
V: TRBV29-1
D: TRBD2

CDR3: CASGITGELFF
DNA: TGTGCCAGCGGGATCACCGGGGAGCTGTTTTTT
size: few
J: TRBJ2-2
V: TRBV2
D: .

CDR3: CASSPKLAKGYEQYF
DNA: TGTGCCAGCAGCCCGAAACTAGCTAAAGGCTACGAGCAGTACTTC
size: many
J: TRBJ2-7
V: TRBV7-9
D: .

CDR3: CASSLSFGRGNSPLHF
DNA: TGTGCCAGCAGCTTGTCTTTTGGCAGGGGTAATTCACCCCTCCACTTT
size: few
J: TRBJ1-6
V: TRBV5-8
D: .

CDR3: CASSQVAGYSFSTDTQYF
DNA: TGCGCCAGCAGCCAAGTAGCGGGGTATTCTTTTAGCACAGATACGCAGTATTTT
size: few
J: TRBJ2-3
V: TRBV4-1
D: TRBD2

CDR3: CASSWGGADSGYTF
DNA: TGTGCCAGCAGCTGGGGGGGGGCGGACTCTGGCTACACCTTC
size: few
J: TRBJ1-2
V: TRBV7-2
D: .